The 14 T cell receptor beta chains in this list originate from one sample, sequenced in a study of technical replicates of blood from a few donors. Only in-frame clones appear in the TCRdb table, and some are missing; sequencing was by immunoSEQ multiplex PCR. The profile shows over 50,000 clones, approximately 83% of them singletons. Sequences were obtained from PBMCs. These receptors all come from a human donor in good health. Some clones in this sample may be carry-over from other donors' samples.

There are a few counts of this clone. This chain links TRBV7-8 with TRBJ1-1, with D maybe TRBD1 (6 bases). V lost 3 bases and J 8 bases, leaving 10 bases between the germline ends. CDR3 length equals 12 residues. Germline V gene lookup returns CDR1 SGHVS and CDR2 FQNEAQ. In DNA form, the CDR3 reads TGTGCCAGCAGCTTTAACAGGGAGGAAGCTTTCTTT. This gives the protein CASSFNREEAFF.

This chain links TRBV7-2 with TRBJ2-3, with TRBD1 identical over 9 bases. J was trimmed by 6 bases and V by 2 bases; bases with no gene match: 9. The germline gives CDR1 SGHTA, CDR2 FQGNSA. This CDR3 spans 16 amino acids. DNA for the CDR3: TGTGCCAGCAGCTTAAAAGGGACAGGGCTGTCGGATACGCAGTATTTT. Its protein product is CASSLKGTGLSDTQYF.

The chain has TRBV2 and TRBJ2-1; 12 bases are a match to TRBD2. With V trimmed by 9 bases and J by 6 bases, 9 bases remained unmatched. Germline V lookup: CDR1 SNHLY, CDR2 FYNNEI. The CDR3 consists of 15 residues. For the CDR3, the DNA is TGTGCCAGACAACTAGCGGGGGGCGCCCTCAATGAGCAGTTCTTC. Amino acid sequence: CARQLAGGALNEQFF.

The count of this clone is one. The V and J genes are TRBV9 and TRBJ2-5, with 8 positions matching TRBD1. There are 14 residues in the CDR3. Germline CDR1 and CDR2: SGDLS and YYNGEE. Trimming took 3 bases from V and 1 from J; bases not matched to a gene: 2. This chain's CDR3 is CASSAGQGQETQYF. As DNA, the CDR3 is TGTGCCAGCAGCGCTGGACAGGGCCAAGAGACCCAGTACTTC.

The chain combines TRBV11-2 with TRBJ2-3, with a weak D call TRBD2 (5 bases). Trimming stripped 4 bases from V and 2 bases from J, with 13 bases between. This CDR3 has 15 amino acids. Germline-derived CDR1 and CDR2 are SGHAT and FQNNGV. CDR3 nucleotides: TGTGCCAGCAGCTCCCCGGGAACCTACACAGATACGCAGTATTTT. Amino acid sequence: CASSSPGTYTDTQYF.

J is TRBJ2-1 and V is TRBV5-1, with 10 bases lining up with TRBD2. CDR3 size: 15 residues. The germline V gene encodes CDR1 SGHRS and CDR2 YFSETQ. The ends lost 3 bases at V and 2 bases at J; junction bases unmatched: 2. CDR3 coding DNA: TGCGCCAGCAGCTGGAGCGGGGGGGCCTACAATGAGCAGTTCTTC. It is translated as CASSWSGGAYNEQFF.

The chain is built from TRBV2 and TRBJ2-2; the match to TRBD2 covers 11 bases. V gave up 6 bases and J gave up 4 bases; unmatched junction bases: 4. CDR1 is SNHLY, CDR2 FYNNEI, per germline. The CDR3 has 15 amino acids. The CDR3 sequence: CASSRSGGATGELFF. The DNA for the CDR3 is TGTGCCAGCAGCCGTAGCGGGGGGGCCACCGGGGAGCTGTTTTTT.

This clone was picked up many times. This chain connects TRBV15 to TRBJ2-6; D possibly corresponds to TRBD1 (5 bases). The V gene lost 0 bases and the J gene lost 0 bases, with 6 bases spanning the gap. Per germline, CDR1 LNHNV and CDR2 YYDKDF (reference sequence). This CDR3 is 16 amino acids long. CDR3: CATSRDRGSGANVLTF. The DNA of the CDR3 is TGTGCCACCAGCAGAGATAGGGGCTCTGGGGCCAACGTCCTGACTTTC.

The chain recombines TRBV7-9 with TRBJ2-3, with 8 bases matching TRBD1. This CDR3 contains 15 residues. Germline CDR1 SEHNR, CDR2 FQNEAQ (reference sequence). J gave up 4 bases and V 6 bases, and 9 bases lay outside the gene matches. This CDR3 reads CASRSLDRGSDTQYF. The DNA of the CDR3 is TGTGCCAGCAGATCCCTCGACAGGGGTTCAGATACGCAGTATTTT.

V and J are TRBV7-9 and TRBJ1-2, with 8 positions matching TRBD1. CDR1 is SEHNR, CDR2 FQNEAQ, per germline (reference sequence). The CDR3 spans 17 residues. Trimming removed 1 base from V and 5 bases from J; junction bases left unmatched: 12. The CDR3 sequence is CASSLGGSRGRGYGYTF. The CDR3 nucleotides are TGTGCCAGCAGCTTAGGGGGGAGCAGGGGGCGAGGTTATGGCTACACCTTC.

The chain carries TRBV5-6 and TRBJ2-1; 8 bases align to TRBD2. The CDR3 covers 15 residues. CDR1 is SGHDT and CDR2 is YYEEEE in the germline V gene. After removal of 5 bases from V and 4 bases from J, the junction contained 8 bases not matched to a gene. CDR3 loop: CASRLGREGYNEQFF. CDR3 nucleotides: TGTGCCAGCAGATTAGGACGGGAGGGATACAATGAGCAGTTCTTC.

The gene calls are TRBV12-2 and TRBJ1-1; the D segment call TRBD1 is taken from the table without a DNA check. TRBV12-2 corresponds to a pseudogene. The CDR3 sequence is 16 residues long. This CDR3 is CASRLGWDRGQNEAFF. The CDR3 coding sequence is TGTGCAAGTCGCTTAGGATGGGACAGGGGGCAAAATGAAGCTTTCTTT.

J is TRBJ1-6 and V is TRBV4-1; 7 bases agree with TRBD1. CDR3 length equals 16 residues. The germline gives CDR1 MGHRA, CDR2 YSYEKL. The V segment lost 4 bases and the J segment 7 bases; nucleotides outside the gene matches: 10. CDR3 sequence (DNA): TGCGCCAGCAGCCCCGCTAGGACAGGAAGAAATTCACCCCTCCACTTT. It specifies CASSPARTGRNSPLHF.

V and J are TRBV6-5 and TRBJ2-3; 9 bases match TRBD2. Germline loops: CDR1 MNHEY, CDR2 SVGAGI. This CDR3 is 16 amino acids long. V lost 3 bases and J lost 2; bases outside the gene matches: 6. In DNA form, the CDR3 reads TGTGCCAGCAGTTATCGACTAGCGGAGCACACAGATACGCAGTATTTT. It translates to CASSYRLAEHTDTQYF.